The 25 T cell receptor beta chains reported below all come from one sample, sequenced in a study of blood T cell repertoires in COVID-19. TCRdb keeps only in-frame clones here, not all; method: immunoSEQ multiplex PCR. The sample consists of over 120,000 clones, about nine tenths of them appearing once. What was sequenced was PBMCs or T cells enriched from blood (not recorded which). These receptors all come from a man between 45 and 60 years old who had recovered from COVID-19.

V is TRBV2 and J is TRBJ2-7; D is possibly TRBD2 (5 bases). The ends were cut back, 6 bases at V and 4 bases at J, with 10 bases in the middle. Germline lookup yields CDR1 SNHLY and CDR2 FYNNEI. The CDR3 contains 12 residues. CDR3 amino acids: CASRPGMYEQYF. CDR3 DNA sequence: TGTGCCAGCAGGCCCGGGATGTACGAGCAGTACTTC.

This rearrangement joins TRBV18 to TRBJ1-2; 8 bases match TRBD1. The CDR3 sequence is 15 residues long. Germline V lookup: CDR1 KGHSH, CDR2 LQKENI. With V trimmed by 2 bases and J by 4 bases, 6 bases remained unmatched. CDR3 protein: CASSPTTGESYGYTF. In DNA, the CDR3 is TGTGCCAGCTCACCAACGACAGGGGAGAGCTATGGCTACACCTTC.

The chain couples TRBV6-4 to TRBJ1-5; no clear D. CDR1 is MRHNA, CDR2 SNTAGT, per germline. The CDR3 length is 15 residues. V lost 0 bases and J 7 bases, leaving 13 bases between the germline ends. The CDR3 region is CASSDSRPSSQPQHF. CDR3 coding DNA: TGTGCCAGCAGTGACTCGAGGCCAAGTAGCCAGCCCCAGCATTTT.

This chain links TRBV6-5 with TRBJ2-1, with D perhaps TRBD2 (6 bases). This CDR3 comprises 11 residues. The germline CDR1 and CDR2 sequences are MNHEY and SVGAGI. Trimming removed 10 bases at V and 8 bases at J, with 12 bases between. CDR3 sequence: CATGGRYEQFF. The DNA of the CDR3 is TGTGCCACCGGAGGGAGGTATGAGCAGTTCTTC.

The chain employs TRBV15 and TRBJ1-3, with D uncertain. V shed 0 bases and J shed 4 bases, with 13 bases lying between them. The V gene's germline CDR1 is LNHNV and CDR2 YYDKDF (reference sequence). CDR3 length: 16 amino acids. CDR3 residues: CATSRDHVFGGNTIYF. CDR3 DNA sequence: TGTGCCACCAGCAGAGACCACGTTTTCGGGGGAAACACCATATATTTT.

This chain links TRBV5-6 with TRBJ1-2; the D is unclear. The CDR3 runs 12 residues. Germline V gene lookup returns CDR1 SGHDT and CDR2 YYEEEE. Trimming took 2 bases from V and 7 from J, leaving 9 bases between them. DNA for the CDR3: TGTGCCAGCAGCTTCTTCGAGGGTGGCTACACCTTC. Translation gives CASSFFEGGYTF.

V gene TRBV7-9 combines with J gene TRBJ2-3; TRBD2 might be the D (6 bases). V shed 3 bases and J shed 0 bases, with 13 bases lying between them. The CDR3 extends over 16 amino acids. Looked up from germline, CDR1 is SEHNR and CDR2 is FQNEAQ (reference sequence). As DNA, the CDR3 is TGTGCCAGCAGCTTTTATAGCGGAAGTAGCACAGATACGCAGTATTTT. Amino acids: CASSFYSGSSTDTQYF.

The J gene is TRBJ1-2, the V gene TRBV5-1; 8 bases fit TRBD1. Germline V lookup: CDR1 SGHRS, CDR2 YFSETQ. The CDR3 length is 14 residues. The ends lost 0 bases at V and 4 bases at J; junction bases unmatched: 2. The CDR3 here is CASSLDGTGYGYTF. The CDR3 DNA sequence: TGCGCCAGCAGCTTGGATGGGACAGGCTATGGCTACACCTTC. Combining the CDR3 with reference TRBV5-1 and TRBJ1-2 gives the whole variable domain KAGVTQTPRYLIKTRGQQVTLSCSPISGHRSVSWYQQTPGQGLQFLFEYFSETQRNKGNFPGRFSGRQFSNSRSEMNVSTLELGDSALYLCASSLDGTGYGYTFGSGTRLTVV.

The chain carries TRBV28 and TRBJ1-2; 10 bases line up with TRBD1. CDR3 length: 17 residues. Trimming removed 2 bases from V and 0 bases from J; junction bases left unmatched: 6. The germline V gene has CDR1 MDHEN and CDR2 SYDVKM. CDR3: CASSLGTGVRANYGYTF. CDR3 DNA: TGTGCCAGCAGTTTAGGGACAGGGGTCAGGGCTAACTATGGCTACACCTTC.

This chain uses TRBV2 with TRBJ2-1; D possibly corresponds to TRBD1 (6 bases). This CDR3 comprises 13 residues. The V gene's germline CDR1 is SNHLY and CDR2 FYNNEI. Trimming removed 8 bases from V and 4 bases from J, with 12 bases in between. CDR3 sequence: CASGGQLYNEQFF. The CDR3 DNA reads as TGTGCCAGCGGCGGACAGCTATACAATGAGCAGTTCTTC.

The CDR3 loop reads CASSLGTGAYEKLFF. The CDR3 coding sequence is TGTGCCAGCAGCTTGGGGACAGGGGCTTATGAAAAACTGTTTTTT. The V gene is TRBV7-9, the J gene TRBJ1-4; 10 bases align to TRBD1. V was clipped by 3 bases and J by 6 bases; unmatched bases: 4. The CDR3 extends over 15 amino acids. Germline V gives CDR1 SEHNR, CDR2 FQNEAQ (reference sequence).

This clone was detected a few times. The CDR3 loop reads CASSLDPSGSDEQYF. In DNA, the CDR3 is TGTGCCAGCAGCTTGGATCCTAGCGGGAGCGACGAGCAGTACTTC. The chain recombines TRBV5-6 with TRBJ2-7, with 10 bases identical to TRBD2. CDR1 and CDR2 (germline): SGHDT, YYEEEE. After removal of 0 bases from V and 5 bases from J, the junction contained 5 bases not matched to a gene. CDR3 length: 15 amino acids.

This chain joins TRBV11-2 and TRBJ1-1, with D tentatively TRBD1 (6 bases). CDR1 and CDR2 from the germline V gene are SGHAT and FQNNGV. The V and J ends lost 5 bases and 0 bases respectively, with 13 bases between them. The CDR3 runs to 15 residues. The CDR3 bases are TGTGCCAGCAGCAGACCGACAGGCATGAACACTGAAGCTTTCTTT. It encodes CASSRPTGMNTEAFF. Looking up the rest from reference TRBV11-2 and TRBJ1-1 gives the full variable domain: EAGVAQSPRYKIIEKRQSVAFWCNPISGHATLYWYQQILGQGPKLLIQFQNNGVVDDSQLPKDRFSAERLKGVDSTLKIQPAKLEDSAVYLCASSRPTGMNTEAFFGQGTRLTVV.

V is TRBV10-3 and J is TRBJ1-1; possible D gene TRBD1, 5 bases. Germline V CDR1 and CDR2: ENHRY, SYGVKD. Trimming removed 6 bases at V and 0 bases at J, with 23 bases between. This CDR3 contains 18 residues. The CDR3 DNA is TGTGCCATCAGCAACGGACCAGGGAGGGCTATTATGAACACTGAAGCTTTCTTT. It yields the protein CAISNGPGRAIMNTEAFF.

In the case of this clone: Mismatch with germline at one junction end may stem from a read error. The rearrangement joins TRBV3-1 (or the pseudogene TRBV3-2) to TRBJ1-2; TRBD1 matches at 9 bases. The germline CDR1 and CDR2 sequences are LGHDT and YNNKEL (reference sequence). The CDR3 is 13 residues long. The CDR3 reads CASSHLGTGKFHF. CDR3 nucleotide sequence: TGTGCCAGCAGCCACTTAGGGACAGGGAAGTTCCATTTC.

In this sample, this clone turned up once. V usage is TRBV18 and J usage is TRBJ2-1; TRBD2 aligns across 10 bases. The V gene end was trimmed by 3 bases and the J gene end by 7 bases; junction bases not matched to a gene: 6. CDR3 length: 15 residues. CDR1 is KGHSH, CDR2 LQKENI, per germline. In DNA, the CDR3 is TGTGCCAGCTCACCTTGGACTAGCGGTTTAAATGAGCAGTTCTTC. This gives the protein CASSPWTSGLNEQFF.

The rearrangement links TRBV20-1 to TRBJ1-1; TRBD1 agrees at 10 bases. Trimming removed 7 bases from V and 11 bases from J; junction bases left unmatched: 7. The CDR3 is 11 residues long. Per germline, CDR1 DFQATT and CDR2 SNEGSKA (reference sequence). The CDR3 DNA follows: TGCAGTGAACGGGGACAGGGGCATGCTTTCTTT. This codes for CSERGQGHAFF.

The chain joins TRBV4-1 to TRBJ1-5; 9 nucleotides match TRBD1. CDR3 length: 16 residues. The germline gives CDR1 MGHRA, CDR2 YSYEKL. With V trimmed by 4 bases and J by 1 base, 5 bases remained unmatched. The CDR3: CASSLRTGVSNQPQHF. The DNA for the CDR3 is TGCGCCAGCAGCCTGAGGACAGGGGTAAGCAATCAGCCCCAGCATTTT.

J is TRBJ2-7 and V is TRBV7-2; 10 nucleotides match TRBD2. This CDR3 region has 16 residues. CDR1 is SGHTA and CDR2 is FQGNSA in the germline V gene. J gave up 0 bases and V 1 base, and 3 bases lay outside the gene matches. CDR3 sequence (DNA): TGTGCCAGCAGCTTAGGACTAGCGGGCCCCTCCTACGAGCAGTACTTC. This sequence encodes CASSLGLAGPSYEQYF. Variable domain in full (rest from reference TRBV7-2 and TRBJ2-7): GAGVSQSPSNKVTEKGKDVELRCDPISGHTALYWYRQSLGQGLEFLIYFQGNSAPDKSGLPSDRFSAERTGGSVSTLTIQRTQQEDSAVYLCASSLGLAGPSYEQYFGPGTRLTVT.

The gene calls are TRBV3-1 (or the pseudogene TRBV3-2) and TRBJ1-6; 11 nucleotides line up with TRBD1. Germline-derived CDR1 and CDR2 are LGHDT and YNNKEL (reference sequence). This CDR3 has 14 amino acids. The V segment lost 9 bases and the J segment 7 bases; nucleotides outside the gene matches: 5. The CDR3 reads CASSDRGQNSPLHF. Written as DNA, the CDR3 is TGTGCCAGTTCGGACAGGGGGCAGAATTCACCCCTCCACTTT.

The gene calls are TRBV5-6 and TRBJ1-6; the D gene is possibly TRBD1 (6 bases). The CDR3 length is 16 residues. Trimming left V 3 bases short and J 7 bases short, with 17 bases between. CDR1 is SGHDT and CDR2 is YYEEEE in the germline V gene. This CDR3 reads CASSWGTGRTNSPLHF. In DNA, the CDR3 is TGTGCCAGCAGCTGGGGAACAGGGAGAACCAATTCACCCCTCCACTTT.

The chain has TRBV19 and TRBJ2-1, with 10 bases aligning to TRBD2. The V segment lost 6 bases and the J segment 10 bases; nucleotides outside the gene matches: 9. Germline CDR1 is LNHDA and CDR2 is SQIVND (reference sequence). This CDR3 comprises 14 residues. CDR3 in DNA: TGTGCCAGTAGGGGGACTAGCGCGAGAGGAGAGCAGTTCTTC. It translates to CASRGTSARGEQFF.

This chain connects TRBV2 to TRBJ1-6; tentative D call: TRBD1 (6 bases). The germline V gene encodes CDR1 SNHLY and CDR2 FYNNEI. V was trimmed by 6 bases and J by 14 bases, leaving 20 bases between them. This CDR3 contains 14 residues. CDR3 coding DNA: TGTGCCAGCAGAGAGACAGGTTTAAAGGGGGCCCTCCACTTT. This codes for CASRETGLKGALHF.

The rearrangement links TRBV30 to TRBJ1-6, with 9 bases identical to TRBD1. CDR1 and CDR2 (germline): GTSNPN, SVGIG (reference sequence). The V and J ends lost 1 base and 7 bases, in that order; junction bases with no gene match: 5. This CDR3 has 15 amino acids. In nucleotides, the CDR3 is TGTGCCTGGAGTGCGAGACAGGGGGGAAATTCACCCCTCCACTTT. Its protein is CAWSARQGGNSPLHF.

The rearrangement uses TRBV7-9 and TRBJ2-5; 8 bases align to TRBD2. CDR1 and CDR2 (germline): SEHNR, FQNEAQ (reference sequence). The V segment lost 2 bases and the J segment 5 bases; nucleotides outside the gene matches: 4. The CDR3 totals 14 residues. The CDR3 protein is CASSLTGGRETQYF. The CDR3 nucleotides read TGTGCCAGCAGCTTAACGGGGGGGCGTGAGACCCAGTACTTC.